This T cell receptor beta chain was obtained from a study of blood T cell repertoires in COVID-19. The CDR3 has 14 residues. V shed 5 bases, J shed 6 bases, and the junction held 6 bases outside the gene matches. CDR1 and CDR2 from the germline V gene are SEHNR and FQNEAQ (reference sequence). Using immunoSEQ multiplex PCR, the repertoire was profiled, and TCRdb retains in-frame clones only, with some absent. In the table there are approximately 54,000 clones, roughly 81% of which are singletons. The origin of this receptor is a woman aged 60-75 years with acute or convalescent COVID-19. V is TRBV7-9 and J is TRBJ2-3; 9 nucleotides match TRBD1. What was sequenced was peripheral blood. The DNA of the CDR3 is TGTGCCAGCAGCGCGGGACAGGGTCGGGATACGCAGTATTTT. This codes for CASSAGQGRDTQYF.